The rows below give T cell receptor beta chains drawn from one sample of a study of cytomegalovirus exposure and HLA in healthy donors. Generated by immunoSEQ multiplex PCR, the TCRdb table keeps only in-frame clones and is missing some. The sample consists of about 150,000 clones, over 60% of them appearing once. The sample comprised PBMCs. These receptors were obtained from a man in his forties in good health and CMV-seronegative. Each CDR3 is given with its conserved first and last residue. A D gene is named only where the DNA matches it firmly. Rows may omit the clone size; those that give it use once, few, many or a size class.

clone_size: few; v_call: TRBV7-6; d_call: -; j_call: TRBJ2-7; cdr3_nt: TGTGCCAGCAGCTCCCAAGGAGGCCAATCCTACGAGCAGTACTTC; cdr3_aa: CASSSQGGQSYEQYF
clone_size: -; v_call: TRBV2; d_call: TRBD2; j_call: TRBJ2-1; cdr3_nt: TGTGCCAGCAGGACCGCCAGGGACTACCGTAGCGTGCAGTTCTTC; cdr3_aa: CASRTARDYRSVQFF
clone_size: -; v_call: TRBV18; d_call: TRBD2; j_call: TRBJ2-3; cdr3_nt: TGTGCCAGCTCATCGCTAGCGGCCACAGATACGCAGTATTTT; cdr3_aa: CASSSLAATDTQYF
clone_size: -; v_call: TRBV28; d_call: -; j_call: TRBJ1-4; cdr3_nt: TGTGCCAGCAGTTTAAACAGGGCTGAAAAACTGTTTTTT; cdr3_aa: CASSLNRAEKLFF
clone_size: -; v_call: TRBV29-1; d_call: TRBD1; j_call: TRBJ2-5; cdr3_nt: TGCAGCGGCCGAGGGAGAGGGGGCGGCCAGGAGACCCAGTACTTC; cdr3_aa: CSGRGRGGGQETQYF
clone_size: -; v_call: TRBV15; d_call: -; j_call: TRBJ1-5; cdr3_nt: TGTGCCACCAGCGGACCAAGGAAGGCGGGCCCCAATAATCAGCCCCAGCATTTT; cdr3_aa: CATSGPRKAGPNNQPQHF
clone_size: -; v_call: TRBV28; d_call: TRBD1; j_call: TRBJ2-7; cdr3_nt: TGTGCCAGCAGTCTAAGACAGGGTACCTACGAGCAGTACTTC; cdr3_aa: CASSLRQGTYEQYF
clone_size: -; v_call: TRBV9; d_call: -; j_call: TRBJ1-6; cdr3_nt: TGTGCCAGCAGCCAAAGCGGGCAGGGTGGCTCACCCCTCCACTTT; cdr3_aa: CASSQSGQGGSPLHF
clone_size: -; v_call: TRBV10-3; d_call: -; j_call: TRBJ1-3; cdr3_nt: TGTGCCATCGGGCTTGGGCAATCTTTCTCTGGAAACACCATATATTTT; cdr3_aa: CAIGLGQSFSGNTIYF
clone_size: -; v_call: TRBV7-2; d_call: TRBD2; j_call: TRBJ2-1; cdr3_nt: TGTGCCAGCAGTTTTAGCGGGAGCTCCTACAATGAGCAGTTCTTC; cdr3_aa: CASSFSGSSYNEQFF
clone_size: -; v_call: TRBV27; d_call: -; j_call: TRBJ1-1; cdr3_nt: TGTGCCAGCAGTTCCTGGAGGGGCGCAGGGAACACTGAAGCTTTCTTT; cdr3_aa: CASSSWRGAGNTEAFF
clone_size: -; v_call: TRBV2; d_call: -; j_call: TRBJ2-3; cdr3_nt: TGTGCCAGCAGTGAAGTGCCAGGCCGAGATACGCAGTATTTT; cdr3_aa: CASSEVPGRDTQYF
clone_size: -; v_call: TRBV19; d_call: -; j_call: TRBJ2-7; cdr3_nt: TGTGCCAGTAGTCGACAGTGGTCCTACGAGCAGTACTTC; cdr3_aa: CASSRQWSYEQYF
clone_size: -; v_call: TRBV19; d_call: TRBD1; j_call: TRBJ2-5; cdr3_nt: TGTGCCAGTAGTATAGGGGGACAGGGAGGACGAGAGACCCAGTACTTC; cdr3_aa: CASSIGGQGGRETQYF
clone_size: -; v_call: TRBV4-1; d_call: -; j_call: TRBJ2-3; cdr3_nt: TGCGCCAGCAGCCAAGCGCCAACTAGCACAGATACGCAGTATTTT; cdr3_aa: CASSQAPTSTDTQYF
clone_size: -; v_call: TRBV4-1; d_call: -; j_call: TRBJ2-7; cdr3_nt: TGCGCCAGCAGCCAACTTGAGGGGGCCTACGAGCAGTACTTC; cdr3_aa: CASSQLEGAYEQYF
clone_size: -; v_call: TRBV7-2; d_call: -; j_call: TRBJ2-2; cdr3_nt: TGTGCCAGCAGCTATACTAGTCGGGGCACCGGGGAGCTGTTTTTT; cdr3_aa: CASSYTSRGTGELFF
clone_size: few; v_call: TRBV12-5; d_call: TRBD1; j_call: TRBJ1-2; cdr3_nt: TGTGCTAGTGGTTTGGTACTAGGACAGGGGCCACCCCAGCGTGGTGGCTACACCTTC; cdr3_aa: CASGLVLGQGPPQRGGYTF
clone_size: -; v_call: TRBV5-1; d_call: -; j_call: TRBJ2-7; cdr3_nt: TGCGCCAGCAGCTTGGGAGCCGTCTGGCGAAAAGAGGGCTACGAGCAGTACTTC; cdr3_aa: CASSLGAVWRKEGYEQYF
clone_size: -; v_call: TRBV20-1; d_call: -; j_call: TRBJ2-5; cdr3_nt: TGCAGTGCTGCCGATCGGGAGACCCAGTACTTC; cdr3_aa: CSAADRETQYF
clone_size: -; v_call: TRBV29-1; d_call: TRBD1; j_call: TRBJ2-7; cdr3_nt: TGCAGCGTTGAACCTGCAGGGGGCGTTCGAAGGCAGTACTTC; cdr3_aa: CSVEPAGGVRRQYF
clone_size: few; v_call: TRBV30; d_call: TRBD2; j_call: TRBJ2-5; cdr3_nt: TGTGCCTGGAGTACCTACGGGAGACTAGCGGGGGAGACCCAGTACTTC; cdr3_aa: CAWSTYGRLAGETQYF